Listed below are T cell receptor beta chains from one sample, sequenced in a study of naive and memory T cell subsets. TCRdb itself ran the UMI-ligation and nested PCR reads through MiXCR, one entry per CDR3 protein. Among 81,000 or so distinct CDR3 sequences listed, 7% were seen once. The sample consisted of central memory CD4+ T cells from blood. All receptors derive from a human donor in good health. The CDR3 runs from the conserved cysteine through the conserved F or W. D genes are given only for firm matches. Rows give clone size only sometimes, using once, few, many, or a class for an expanded clone.

clone_size,d_call,v_call,j_call,cdr3_nt,cdr3_aa
many,.,TRBV7-3,TRBJ2-1,TGTGCCAGCAGCTCTAGCGCCGGAGGACCATGGTTCTTC,CASSSSAGGPWFF
many,TRBD2,TRBV6-2/TRBV6-3,TRBJ2-7,TGTGCCAGCAGTTCGCCCGGACTAGTTGTGGGCGAGCAGTACTTC,CASSSPGLVVGEQYF
many,.,TRBV7-8,TRBJ2-7,TGTGCCAGCGCCCGGCGCACAGCCTACGAGCAGTACTTC,CASARRTAYEQYF
.,.,TRBV5-6,TRBJ2-3,TGTGCCAGCAGCCCCATAGAGTCAGATACGCAGTATTTT,CASSPIESDTQYF
few,TRBD1,TRBV7-6,TRBJ1-1,TGTGCCAGCAGCGAGACTGACAGGGCAGGAACCACTGAAGCTTTCTTT,CASSETDRAGTTEAFF
many,.,TRBV6-2/TRBV6-3,TRBJ1-1,TGTGCCAGCAGTTATCGGACCGGCGCTGAAGCTTTCTTT,CASSYRTGAEAFF
.,.,TRBV6-1,TRBJ2-5,TGTGCCAGCAGCCTACCCAGTGATACCGCGCGGGCCCAGTACTTC,CASSLPSDTARAQYF
many,.,TRBV12-3/TRBV12-4,TRBJ2-4,TGTGCCAGCAGCCCCACTAGAGTAGCCAAAAACATTCAGTACTTC,CASSPTRVAKNIQYF
many,TRBD1,TRBV7-9,TRBJ2-7,TGTGCCAGCAGCGCCCGAGGACAGGTCTCCTACGAGCAGTACTTC,CASSARGQVSYEQYF
many,.,TRBV25-1,TRBJ2-7,TGTGCCAGCAGGACTCAGTCCTCCTACGAGCAGTACTTC,CASRTQSSYEQYF
few,TRBD2,TRBV24-1,TRBJ2-3,TGTGCCACCAGTGATTTGGGGAGAGCGGGGGGCTTAGATACGCAGTATTTT,CATSDLGRAGGLDTQYF
many,.,TRBV6-5,TRBJ2-6,TGTGCCAGCAGTTACTCGCAGTCTGGGGCCAACGTCCTGACTTTC,CASSYSQSGANVLTF
few,TRBD2,TRBV14,TRBJ2-5,TGTGCCAGCAGCCAAGGGACTAGCGGGATGTCCCAGTACTTC,CASSQGTSGMSQYF
few,.,TRBV3-1,TRBJ2-7,TGTGCCAGCAGCCAAAGGACAGCCAGCTACGAGCAGTACTTC,CASSQRTASYEQYF
many,.,TRBV27,TRBJ1-4,TGTGCCAGCAGTTTAGAGGGTGAAAAACTGTTTTTT,CASSLEGEKLFF
few,TRBD2,TRBV2,TRBJ2-7,TGTGCCAGGGGGGGGAATCGCGAGCAGTACTTC,CARGGNREQYF
many,.,TRBV6-2/TRBV6-3,TRBJ2-1,TGTGCCAGCAGTTACCACCACCGAGCTAGTTACAATGAGCAGTTCTTC,CASSYHHRASYNEQFF
many,.,TRBV28,TRBJ1-1,TGTGCCAGCAGTTTGGAGAGGGCCACTGAAGCTTTCTTT,CASSLERATEAFF
.,.,TRBV12-3/TRBV12-4,TRBJ1-6,TGTGCCAGCAGCCGAGAGAATTCACCCCTCCACTTT,CASSRENSPLHF
many,.,TRBV14,TRBJ2-7,TGTGCCAGCAGCCAAGTTCCGAACTCCTACGAGCAGTACTTC,CASSQVPNSYEQYF
few,.,TRBV15,TRBJ2-3,TGTGCCACCAGCAGAGATCGGAGGGGGGGCACAGATACGCAGTATTTT,CATSRDRRGGTDTQYF
many,.,TRBV5-1,TRBJ2-3,TGCGCCAGCAGCTTGGGGGCAAAGATACGCACAGATACGCAGTATTTT,CASSLGAKIRTDTQYF
few,.,TRBV28,TRBJ1-2,TGTGCCAGCGGGGGACAATATGGCTACACCTTC,CASGGQYGYTF
many,.,TRBV20-1,TRBJ2-1,TGCAGTGCTAGACACGGGGGCGAGTCTCTCAATGAGCAGTTCTTC,CSARHGGESLNEQFF
.,.,TRBV7-2,TRBJ1-5,TGTGCCAGCAGCCCTGCCCGGACACATAGCAATCAGCCCCAGCATTTT,CASSPARTHSNQPQHF
.,.,TRBV29-1,TRBJ2-2,TGCAGCGTGGGGGACGGAAACTTCGGGACCGGGGAGCTGTTTTTT,CSVGDGNFGTGELFF
many,TRBD2,TRBV28,TRBJ2-7,TGTGCCAGCAACTCTCCCGGGGGGGTCATCTACGAGCAGTACTTC,CASNSPGGVIYEQYF
many,TRBD1,TRBV3-1,TRBJ2-6,TGTGCCAGCAGCCCGTGGACAGGCCCTGGGGCCAACGTCCTGACTTTC,CASSPWTGPGANVLTF
few,.,TRBV3-1,TRBJ1-1,TGTGCCAGCAGCCAAGTGGCAGAAGCTTTCTTT,CASSQVAEAFF
.,TRBD1,TRBV6-6,TRBJ1-1,TGTGCCAGCAGTGGGCGACAGGGGACGGGCACTGAAGCTTTCTTT,CASSGRQGTGTEAFF
many,TRBD2,TRBV20-1,TRBJ2-7,TGCAGTGCTCAACCTACTAGCGGCCCTTCCTACGAGCAGTACTTC,CSAQPTSGPSYEQYF
few,.,TRBV6-2/TRBV6-3,TRBJ1-2,TGTGCCAGCAGGTCCTTTTGGAACTCCTATGGCTACACCTTC,CASRSFWNSYGYTF
.,.,TRBV30,TRBJ2-1,TGTGCCTGGAGCCGACGGGACTCCTACAATGAGCAGTTCTTC,CAWSRRDSYNEQFF
many,.,TRBV28,TRBJ1-2,TGTGCCAGCAGTCCTAGCCATGGCTACACCTTC,CASSPSHGYTF
.,.,TRBV7-3,TRBJ2-3,TGTGCCAGCAGCAAAAAAAACGGATTCACAGATACGCAGTATTTT,CASSKKNGFTDTQYF
many,TRBD1,TRBV29-1,TRBJ2-7,TGCAGCGCTCAGGGGGTCCTCTACGAGCAGTACTTC,CSAQGVLYEQYF
few,.,TRBV20-1,TRBJ2-5,TGCAGTGCTAGGGCCCCAGCTTTCCAGTACTTC,CSARAPAFQYF
.,.,TRBV29-1,TRBJ2-6,TGCAGCGTTGAAGGGGATGGGAGTGGGGCCAACGTCCTGACTTTC,CSVEGDGSGANVLTF
.,.,TRBV13,TRBJ1-1,TGTGCCAGCAGCCCACGCAGGGGCACTGAAGCTTTCTTT,CASSPRRGTEAFF
few,.,TRBV30,TRBJ2-1,TGTGCCTGGAGTGTATTTCTTACGGGGAACAATGAGCAGTTCTTC,CAWSVFLTGNNEQFF
few,.,TRBV5-1,TRBJ2-7,TGCGCCAGCAGCTCGCACGGGGGGCCAGGCTACGAGCAGTACTTC,CASSSHGGPGYEQYF
few,.,TRBV6-2/TRBV6-3,TRBJ1-5,TGTGCCAGCAGTTACAGGAGGAGGGAGCCCGATGGCAATCAGCCCCAGCATTTT,CASSYRRREPDGNQPQHF
.,.,TRBV2,TRBJ1-1,TGTGCCAGCAGGGTCCGAGGGGGGGCGACTGAAGCTTTCTTT,CASRVRGGATEAFF
few,.,TRBV7-9,TRBJ1-1,TGTGCCGGGCAGATGAACACTGAAGCTTTCTTT,CAGQMNTEAFF
many,.,TRBV12-3/TRBV12-4,TRBJ1-6,TGTGCCAGCAGGTTTTCAGGGAGGAGTTCACCCCTCCACTTT,CASRFSGRSSPLHF
many,.,TRBV4-2,TRBJ1-2,TGTGCCAGCAGCCGAGCCTCGACAGTCTATGGCTACACCTTC,CASSRASTVYGYTF
few,TRBD1,TRBV6-2/TRBV6-3,TRBJ2-7,TGTGCCAGCAGTTACGGGACAGCCTTTTCCTACGAGCAGTACTTC,CASSYGTAFSYEQYF
many,TRBD1,TRBV2,TRBJ1-5,TGTGCCAGCAGGATGACAGGGGATAGCAATCAGCCCCAGCATTTT,CASRMTGDSNQPQHF